One and the same sample provided the 20 T cell receptor beta chains below, sequenced in a study of OX40 agonist ivuxolimab in advanced cancers. Some clones are missing from TCRdb's copy, which holds only in-frame ones; the method was immunoSEQ multiplex PCR. This table holds roughly 40,000 clones, more than 80% found once. This sample comprised CD4+ or CD8+ T cells sorted from blood, obtained in a trial of the OX40 agonist ivuxolimab. The receptors were gathered from an adult with an advanced solid tumor such as melanoma, head and neck, liver or kidney cancer.

This clone has only a few counts. CDR3 residues: CASSLDLGYEQYF. The CDR3 coding sequence is TGTGCCAGCAGCTTAGATTTGGGGTACGAGCAGTACTTC. The chain joins TRBV11-2 to TRBJ2-7; D is unclear. V lost 0 bases, J lost 4 bases, and 7 bases lay in between. Germline V CDR1 and CDR2: SGHAT, FQNNGV. This CDR3 is 13 amino acids long.

The chain is built from TRBV5-6 and TRBJ1-3; D is possibly TRBD1 (5 bases). CDR3 size: 15 residues. Germline CDR1 is SGHDT and CDR2 is YYEEEE. V dropped 2 bases and J dropped 0 bases, with 9 bases sitting between them. CDR3 in amino acids: CASSFQGSSGNTIYF. For the CDR3, the DNA is TGTGCCAGCAGCTTCCAGGGTAGCTCTGGAAACACCATATATTTT.

The chain joins TRBV27 to TRBJ1-1; D remains ambiguous. Between the trimmed V and J ends, which lost 2 bases and 1 base, there was a span of 5 bases. The CDR3 has 13 amino acids. Germline lookup yields CDR1 MNHEY and CDR2 SMNVEV (reference sequence). This CDR3 is CASSLGENTEAFF. In DNA form, the CDR3 reads TGTGCCAGCAGTTTAGGGGAGAACACTGAAGCTTTCTTT.

The rearrangement links TRBV7-8 to TRBJ2-7; D not certain. Between the trimmed V and J ends, which lost 0 bases and 2 bases, there was a span of 11 bases. The V gene's germline CDR1 is SGHVS and CDR2 FQNEAQ. This CDR3 is built from 15 residues. The CDR3 is CASSLAFGRTYEQYF. CDR3 coding DNA: TGTGCCAGCAGCTTAGCGTTTGGACGGACCTACGAGCAGTACTTC.

The chain employs TRBV6-5 and TRBJ2-3, with TRBD1 matching 7 bases. V lost 2 bases, J lost 4 bases, and 3 bases stayed unmatched. CDR1 MNHEY and CDR2 SVGAGI come from the germline V gene. The CDR3 consists of 14 residues. CDR3 bases: TGTGCCAGCAGTTACAGGGGGCCGGCAGATACGCAGTATTTT. Encoded protein: CASSYRGPADTQYF.

The chain has TRBV14 and TRBJ2-5; D may be TRBD2 (6 bases). V was trimmed by 4 bases and J by 3 bases, leaving 15 bases between them. This CDR3 region has 15 residues. Germline V gives CDR1 SGHDN, CDR2 FVKESK. DNA of the CDR3: TGTGCCAGCAGCCTACGGAGGTGGGAGGAAGAGACCCAGTACTTC. Translated: CASSLRRWEEETQYF.

The V gene is TRBV30, the J gene TRBJ2-3, with TRBD2 identical over 7 bases. This CDR3 contains 15 residues. Germline CDR1 reads GTSNPN; CDR2 reads SVGIG (reference sequence). The V segment lost 2 bases and the J segment 0 bases; nucleotides outside the gene matches: 5. The chain's CDR3 is CAWSLSGLSTDTQYF. CDR3 nucleotides: TGTGCCTGGAGTCTTAGCGGGCTTAGCACAGATACGCAGTATTTT.

CDR3 coding DNA: TGTGCCAGCCGGTGGTCGGCAGATACGCAGTATTTT. This codes for CASRWSADTQYF. J is TRBJ2-3 and V is TRBV6-5; D unclear. Trimming shortened V by 8 bases and J by 4 bases, and 10 bases separated the two germline ends. The CDR3 has 12 residues. Germline CDR1 is MNHEY and CDR2 is SVGAGI.

The CDR3: CASSLVGGASGNTIYF. In DNA, the CDR3 is TGTGCCAGCAGCTTAGTGGGGGGCGCTTCTGGAAACACCATATATTTT. The chain employs TRBV11-2 and TRBJ1-3; tentatively, D is TRBD1 (6 bases). The CDR3 is 16 amino acids. Germline V gene sequence: CDR1 SGHAT, CDR2 FQNNGV. V lost 1 base and J lost 1, with 11 bases in between.

The chain is built from TRBV28 and TRBJ2-7; D gene unclear. Deletions cut 3 bases from V and 3 bases from J, with 9 bases between. Germline V gene sequence: CDR1 MDHEN, CDR2 SYDVKM. CDR3 length: 13 residues. The CDR3 is CASSLNPFYEQYF. The DNA of the CDR3 is TGTGCCAGCAGTTTGAACCCGTTCTACGAGCAGTACTTC.

The chain combines TRBV2 with TRBJ1-1, with D tentatively TRBD1 (5 bases). Between the trimmed V and J ends, which lost 7 bases and 4 bases, there was a span of 10 bases. In germline, CDR1 is SNHLY, CDR2 FYNNEI. This CDR3 is 12 amino acids long. The chain's CDR3 is CASMGGSTEAFF. CDR3 in DNA: TGTGCCAGCATGGGGGGAAGCACTGAAGCTTTCTTT. Supplemented by reference TRBV2 and TRBJ1-1, the full variable domain reads EPEVTQTPSHQVTQMGQEVILRCVPISNHLYFYWYRQILGQKVEFLVSFYNNEISEKSEIFDDQFSVERPDGSNFTLKIRSTKLEDSAMYFCASMGGSTEAFFGQGTRLTVV.

This clone was counted once. The chain combines TRBV9 with TRBJ2-3; D is tentatively TRBD1 or TRBD2 (5 bases each). Between the trimmed V and J ends, which lost 0 bases and 5 bases, there was a span of 7 bases. The CDR3 runs 13 residues. Germline CDR1 reads SGDLS; CDR2 reads YYNGEE. The CDR3 loop reads CASSVGGEDTQYF. In nucleotides, the CDR3 is TGTGCCAGCAGCGTAGGAGGGGAAGATACGCAGTATTTT.

The V gene is TRBV7-7, the J gene TRBJ2-7; D is undetermined. The V and J ends lost 5 bases and 0 bases respectively, with 14 bases between them. The germline V gene encodes CDR1 SSHAT and CDR2 FNYEAQ (reference sequence). CDR3 size: 15 residues. CDR3: CASSPILASSYEQYF. CDR3 in DNA: TGTGCCAGCAGCCCTATTTTGGCAAGCTCCTACGAGCAGTACTTC. Full variable domain (rest looked up from reference TRBV7-7 and TRBJ2-7): GAGVSQSPRYKVTKRGQDVTLRCDPISSHATLYWYQQALGQGPEFLTYFNYEAQPDKSGLPSDRFSAERPEGSISTLTIQRTEQRDSAMYRCASSPILASSYEQYFGPGTRLTVT.

V and J are TRBV6-1 and TRBJ1-3, with D uncertain. V lost 9 bases to trimming and J lost 1 base, with 7 bases between them. CDR1 is MNHNS and CDR2 is SASEGT in the germline V gene. This CDR3 comprises 12 residues. CDR3 bases: TGTGCCAGTAGAAAATCTGGAAACACCATATATTTT. This gives the protein CASRKSGNTIYF.

The rearrangement links TRBV11-2 to TRBJ2-2; 9 bases agree with TRBD2. CDR1 and CDR2 (germline): SGHAT, FQNNGV. The CDR3 extends over 17 amino acids. The ends lost 5 bases at V and 7 bases at J; junction bases unmatched: 14. The CDR3 protein is CASSRLPGARGGGELFF. Written as DNA, the CDR3 is TGTGCCAGCAGCCGCCTCCCGGGGGCGCGGGGGGGCGGGGAGCTGTTTTTT.

The rearrangement uses TRBV27 and TRBJ2-3; 7 bases align to TRBD1. V lost 4 bases to trimming and J lost 8 bases; unmatched junction nucleotides: 12. Looked up from germline, CDR1 is MNHEY and CDR2 is SMNVEV (reference sequence). This CDR3 is 15 amino acids long. As DNA, the CDR3 is TGTGCCAGCAGTTCCCCGACAGGGATCCTTGGTACGCAGTATTTT. It codes for CASSSPTGILGTQYF.

The chain is built from TRBV5-5 and TRBJ2-7; 7 nucleotides line up with TRBD1. The CDR3 runs to 14 residues. J gave up 2 bases and V 1 base, and 3 bases lay outside the gene matches. CDR1 and CDR2 from the germline V gene are SGHKS and YYEKEE (reference sequence). The CDR3 protein is CASSLSTGTYEQYF. The CDR3, as DNA: TGTGCCAGCAGCTTGTCGACAGGGACCTACGAGCAGTACTTC.

This chain joins TRBV9 and TRBJ2-1; D gene uncertain. The CDR3 has 10 residues. Germline-derived CDR1 and CDR2 are SGDLS and YYNGEE. Trimming took 3 bases from V and 7 from J, leaving 2 bases between them. DNA of the CDR3: TGTGCCAGCAGCGGGAATGAGCAGTTCTTC. This codes for CASSGNEQFF.

CDR3 loop: CASSRKSEYEQYF. As DNA, the CDR3 is TGTGCCAGCAGCAGAAAATCAGAGTACGAGCAGTACTTC. The chain links TRBV7-8 to TRBJ2-7; D unclear. Germline CDR1 is SGHVS and CDR2 is FQNEAQ. V lost 5 bases and J 4 bases, leaving 12 bases between the germline ends. The CDR3 is made up of 13 amino acids.

J is TRBJ2-1 and V is TRBV5-1; D is undetermined. V lost 2 bases and J lost 8, with 11 bases in between. CDR3 length: 13 amino acids. Per germline, CDR1 SGHRS and CDR2 YFSETQ. CDR3 in DNA: TGCGCCAGCAGCTTTCGGCAGGTCGATGAGCAGTTCTTC. It yields the protein CASSFRQVDEQFF.